This T cell receptor (beta chain) originates from a study of blood T cell repertoires in COVID-19. The CDR3 spans 18 residues. The germline V gene has CDR1 KGHSH and CDR2 LQKENI. The trim removed 3 bases at V and 4 bases at J, leaving 17 bases unmatched. This study enrolled people aged roughly 18 to 89 from about 26 US geographic areas. In assigning cohorts, the study relied on participant-reported clinical history. In the authors' workflow: Amplification of reference gene primers provided the estimated nucleated cell counts. TCRdb's copy holds only in-frame clones and misses some; the assay was immunoSEQ multiplex PCR. Clonal size and the V and J genes are those of that table, whereas D and trimming came from the DNA. The sample consists of some 510,000 clones, 88% of them appearing once. There are a few counts of this clone.

The sample taken for sequencing was PBMCs or T cells enriched from blood (not recorded which). V gene TRBV18 combines with J gene TRBJ1-1, with TRBD1 matching over 7 bases. This clonotype originated in a woman aged 40-49 years who had recovered from COVID-19. The DNA for the CDR3 is TGTGCCAGCTCACCCGAGCATATTATCACAGGGGCTGTCACTGAAGCTTTCTTT. Protein: CASSPEHIITGAVTEAFF.